This T cell receptor (beta chain) was recorded in a study of cytomegalovirus exposure and HLA in healthy donors. Though nominally healthy at sampling, donors likely had unrecorded immune exposures. The CDR3 consists of 14 residues. Trimming left V 6 bases short and J 0 bases short, with 11 bases between. CDR1 MNHEY and CDR2 SVGAGI come from the germline V gene. Researchers ran the PCR with 60 Vbeta and 13 Jbeta primers. Produced via immunoSEQ multiplex PCR; TCRdb's table is partial and in-frame only. The profile shows about 200,000 clones, around 73% of them singletons. The source of this sequence is a woman in her thirties in good health and CMV-seronegative. V and J are TRBV6-5 and TRBJ1-1; D gene uncertain. Sequenced: PBMCs. As DNA, the CDR3 is TGTGCCAGCAGATACGCACTTTTGAACACTGAAGCTTTCTTT. Protein: CASRYALLNTEAFF.